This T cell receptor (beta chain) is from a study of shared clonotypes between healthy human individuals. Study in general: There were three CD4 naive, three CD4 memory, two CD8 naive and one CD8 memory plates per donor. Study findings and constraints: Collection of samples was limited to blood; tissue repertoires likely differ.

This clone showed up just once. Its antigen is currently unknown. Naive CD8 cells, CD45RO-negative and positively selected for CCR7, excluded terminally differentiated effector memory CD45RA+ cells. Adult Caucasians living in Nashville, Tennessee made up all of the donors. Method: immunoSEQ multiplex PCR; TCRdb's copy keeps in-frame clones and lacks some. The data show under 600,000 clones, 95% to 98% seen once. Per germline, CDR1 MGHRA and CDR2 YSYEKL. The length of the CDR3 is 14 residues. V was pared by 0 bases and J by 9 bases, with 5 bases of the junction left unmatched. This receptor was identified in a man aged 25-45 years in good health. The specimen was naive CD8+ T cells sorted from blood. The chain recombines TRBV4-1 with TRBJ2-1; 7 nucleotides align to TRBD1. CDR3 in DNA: TGCGCCAGCAGCCAAGATTCCCGGACAGGTGAGCAGTTCTTC. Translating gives CASSQDSRTGEQFF.